A single sample gave rise to the 21 T cell receptor beta chains below, sequenced in a study of blood T cell repertoires in COVID-19. Data came from immunoSEQ multiplex PCR; TCRdb stores just in-frame clones and leaves some out. Of 90,000 to 100,000 clones in the sample, 84% are singletons; the top ten hold under 2%. The sample taken for sequencing was peripheral blood. Receptor source: a man in his 70s with active or convalescent COVID-19.

This clone was found a few times. The chain combines TRBV10-3 with TRBJ1-1; weak D call: TRBD1 (5 bases). V dropped 3 bases and J dropped 3 bases, with 14 bases sitting between them. This CDR3 region has 15 residues. CDR1 and CDR2 (germline): ENHRY, SYGVKD. CDR3 coding DNA: TGTGCCATCAGTGATGTTAGGGGTAGGTACACTGAAGCTTTCTTT. Protein sequence: CAISDVRGRYTEAFF.

The chain couples TRBV5-1 to TRBJ1-6; D not resolved. V was shortened by 0 bases and J by 7 bases, with 11 bases between the two germline ends. Germline V gives CDR1 SGHRS, CDR2 YFSETQ. This CDR3 is built from 15 residues. The CDR3 bases are TGCGCCAGCAGCTTGGAGGCAGGTGGAAATTCACCCCTCCACTTT. It is translated as CASSLEAGGNSPLHF. Supplemented by reference TRBV5-1 and TRBJ1-6, the full variable domain reads KAGVTQTPRYLIKTRGQQVTLSCSPISGHRSVSWYQQTPGQGLQFLFEYFSETQRNKGNFPGRFSGRQFSNSRSEMNVSTLELGDSALYLCASSLEAGGNSPLHFGNGTRLTVT.

The chain couples TRBV5-1 to TRBJ2-2; TRBD1 agrees at 10 bases. Germline trimming cut 1 base from V and 5 bases from J; bases unmatched to any gene: 5. CDR3 length: 16 residues. From germline, CDR1 is SGHRS and CDR2 YFSETQ. CDR3 sequence reads: CASSLSGTGETGELFF. For the CDR3, the DNA is TGCGCCAGCAGCTTGTCCGGGACAGGGGAAACCGGGGAGCTGTTTTTT. Full variable domain (outside the CDR3, taken from reference TRBV5-1 and TRBJ2-2): KAGVTQTPRYLIKTRGQQVTLSCSPISGHRSVSWYQQTPGQGLQFLFEYFSETQRNKGNFPGRFSGRQFSNSRSEMNVSTLELGDSALYLCASSLSGTGETGELFFGEGSRLTVL.

This clone appeared a few times. The CDR3 protein is CASSPDGGSSPLHF. DNA for the CDR3: TGTGCCAGCAGCCCCGACGGGGGGAGTTCACCCCTCCACTTT. This chain links TRBV7-3 with TRBJ1-6; a weak D match, TRBD1 (5 bases). The length of the CDR3 is 14 residues. With 5 bases removed from V and 9 bases from J, the gap between germline ends came to 14 bases. Germline V lookup: CDR1 SGHTA, CDR2 FQGTGA.

The chain joins TRBV28 to TRBJ1-6; 7 bases map to TRBD1. The germline V gene encodes CDR1 MDHEN and CDR2 SYDVKM. Germline trimming cut 7 bases from V and 4 bases from J; bases unmatched to any gene: 13. This CDR3 comprises 17 residues. This chain's CDR3 is CASISNDRARYNSPLHF. The CDR3 coding sequence is TGTGCCAGCATTTCAAACGACAGGGCCCGATATAATTCACCCCTCCACTTT.

In its sample, this clone was seen many times. J is TRBJ2-1 and V is TRBV11-1; 10 bases fit TRBD1. V shed 5 bases and J 9 bases; nucleotides not matched to a gene: 10. Germline lookup yields CDR1 SGHAT and CDR2 FQDESV (reference sequence). The CDR3 totals 15 residues. CDR3 protein: CASSNRDRGFREQFF. CDR3 bases: TGTGCCAGCAGCAACCGGGACAGGGGTTTCCGTGAGCAGTTCTTC.

V is TRBV15 and J is TRBJ1-2; tentatively, D is TRBD1 (6 bases). The V and J ends lost 5 bases and 2 bases respectively, with 9 bases between them. CDR1 LNHNV and CDR2 YYDKDF come from the germline V gene (reference sequence). This CDR3 has 13 amino acids. This CDR3 reads CATSGTGNYGYTF. The CDR3 DNA follows: TGTGCCACCAGCGGCACAGGGAACTATGGCTACACCTTC.

The genes are TRBV18 and TRBJ1-1; TRBD1 aligns across 7 bases. Germline CDR1 reads KGHSH; CDR2 reads LQKENI. The V segment lost 3 bases and the J segment 1 base; nucleotides outside the gene matches: 2. The CDR3 has 14 amino acids. The CDR3 DNA reads TGTGCCAGCTCACCGGGACAGAAGAACACTGAAGCTTTCTTT. This translates into CASSPGQKNTEAFF.

The rearrangement uses TRBV9 and TRBJ2-7, with TRBD1 matching over 7 bases. This CDR3 has 14 residues. Germline V gives CDR1 SGDLS, CDR2 YYNGEE. After removal of 3 bases from V and 4 bases from J, the junction contained 7 bases not matched to a gene. The CDR3 bases are TGTGCCAGCAGCGACCGGGACAGACCTTACGAGCAGTACTTC. Its protein product is CASSDRDRPYEQYF. The full variable domain, completed using reference TRBV9 and TRBJ2-7, is DSGVTQTPKHLITATGQRVTLRCSPRSGDLSVYWYQQSLDQGLQFLIQYYNGEERAKGNILERFSAQQFPDLHSELNLSSLELGDSALYFCASSDRDRPYEQYFGPGTRLTVT.

The chain joins TRBV10-3 to TRBJ1-2; D unresolved. The germline V and J ends were trimmed by 0 bases and 6 bases, with 11 bases remaining between them. There are 14 residues in the CDR3. Per the germline V gene, CDR1 is ENHRY and CDR2 is SYGVKD. In nucleotides, the CDR3 is TGTGCCATCAGTGAGTCGCCGGGGAGGAATGGCTACACCTTC. This encodes CAISESPGRNGYTF.

CDR3 in amino acids: CASSLEAGTQYF. CDR3 DNA sequence: TGTGCCAGCAGCTTAGAAGCGGGGACGCAGTATTTT. The chain uses TRBV7-9 and TRBJ2-3; 7 bases fit TRBD2. CDR1 and CDR2 (germline): SEHNR, FQNEAQ (reference sequence). The CDR3 length is 12 residues. After removal of 1 base from V and 9 bases from J, the junction contained 1 base not matched to a gene.

The V call is TRBV7-2, the J call TRBJ2-1; 16 bases are shared with TRBD2. The CDR3 sequence is 19 residues long. V was clipped by 3 bases and J by 1 base; unmatched bases: 6. Germline CDR1 is SGHTA and CDR2 is FQGNSA. CDR3 loop: CASSFRGLAGGLSYNEQFF. In nucleotides, the CDR3 is TGTGCCAGCAGCTTTAGGGGACTAGCGGGGGGGCTTTCCTACAATGAGCAGTTCTTC.

This clone appeared once. CDR3 protein: CASSPPGTDTQYF. The CDR3, as DNA: TGTGCCAGCAGTCCTCCTGGCACAGATACGCAGTATTTT. This chain joins TRBV28 and TRBJ2-3; D gene unclear. Germline loops: CDR1 MDHEN, CDR2 SYDVKM. The CDR3 runs to 13 residues. Deletions cut 5 bases from V and 1 base from J, with 7 bases between.

The J gene is TRBJ1-2, the V gene TRBV5-4; D may be TRBD1 (5 bases). V lost 4 bases and J lost 0, with 13 bases in between. The CDR3 consists of 15 residues. CDR1 and CDR2 from the germline V gene are SGHNT and YYREEE (reference sequence). CDR3 coding DNA: TGTGCCAGCAGCCCAAGGTCGACAGCTAACTATGGCTACACCTTC. Translating gives CASSPRSTANYGYTF.

The genes are TRBV24-1 and TRBJ1-3; D uncertain. CDR3 length: 16 amino acids. Germline CDR1 is KGHDR and CDR2 is SFDVKD. V lost 6 bases and J lost 0, with 14 bases in between. Here the CDR3 reads CATSSPPPGSGNTIYF. The CDR3 DNA sequence: TGTGCCACCAGTTCCCCCCCGCCCGGCTCTGGAAACACCATATATTTT.

This chain connects TRBV2 to TRBJ1-5, with D maybe TRBD1 (5 bases). This CDR3 has 15 residues. Germline V lookup: CDR1 SNHLY, CDR2 FYNNEI. Trimming left V 3 bases short and J 6 bases short, with 15 bases between. CDR3 in DNA: TGTGCCAGCAGTGACAGGGAATGGGTTGGTCAGCCCCAGCATTTT. Amino acid sequence: CASSDREWVGQPQHF.

This sequence joins TRBV5-4 and TRBJ2-7; 7 positions match TRBD1. The V segment lost 4 bases and the J segment 3 bases; nucleotides outside the gene matches: 7. From germline, CDR1 is SGHNT and CDR2 YYREEE (reference sequence). CDR3 length: 14 amino acids. This CDR3 is CASSLPGQRYEQYF. The CDR3 DNA reads TGTGCCAGCAGCCTCCCGGGACAGCGCTACGAGCAGTACTTC.

This chain joins TRBV2 and TRBJ1-6; 9 positions match TRBD1. Per the germline V gene, CDR1 is SNHLY and CDR2 is FYNNEI. The V and J ends lost 7 bases and 6 bases, in that order; junction bases with no gene match: 4. The CDR3 consists of 14 residues. Here the CDR3 DNA reads TGTGCCAGCATACAGGGGGCGCGTAATTCACCCCTCCACTTT. Amino acids: CASIQGARNSPLHF. Full variable domain (remainder filled in from reference TRBV2 and TRBJ1-6): EPEVTQTPSHQVTQMGQEVILRCVPISNHLYFYWYRQILGQKVEFLVSFYNNEISEKSEIFDDQFSVERPDGSNFTLKIRSTKLEDSAMYFCASIQGARNSPLHFGNGTRLTVT.

The rearrangement links TRBV2 to TRBJ1-1; the D gene is possibly TRBD1 (6 bases). The CDR3 contains 15 residues. The V end was cut by 5 bases, the J end by 3 bases, with 16 bases between. Germline CDR1 and CDR2: SNHLY and FYNNEI. CDR3 in amino acids: CASSYIGQTYTEAFF. CDR3 nucleotides: TGTGCCAGCAGTTATATCGGACAGACGTACACTGAAGCTTTCTTT.

The chain combines TRBV28 with TRBJ2-5; D might be TRBD2 (5 bases). The CDR3 covers 16 residues. V was pared by 5 bases and J by 1 base, with 17 bases between. Germline V lookup: CDR1 MDHEN, CDR2 SYDVKM. CDR3 loop: CASSPAGGQIQETQYF. The CDR3 nucleotides read TGTGCCAGCAGTCCGGCGGGTGGTCAAATCCAAGAGACCCAGTACTTC.

The J gene is TRBJ2-6, the V gene TRBV4-2; TRBD2 matches at 7 bases. The CDR3 covers 17 residues. Germline CDR1 is LGHNA and CDR2 is YNFKEQ. J gave up 1 base and V 1 base, and 4 bases lay outside the gene matches. CDR3 nucleotides: TGTGCCAGCAGCCAAGCCCGGGGGGATTCTGGGGCCAACGTCCTGACTTTC. Amino acid sequence: CASSQARGDSGANVLTF.